This T cell receptor beta chain was captured by sequencing in a study of shared clonotypes between healthy human individuals (dated by TCRdb to about 2020). With regard to the full study: A few men and a couple of women, aged 18 to 49 years, made up the cohort. For each donor, three plates each were used for CD4 naive and CD4 memory, two plates were used for CD8 naive, and one plate was used for CD8 memory. To increase sequencing depth and limit assay-specific biases, different laboratories used diverse techniques to prepare libraries and sequence TCR repertoires. The study deeply sequenced blood TCR repertoires of five healthy adults to estimate repertoire size and the extent of clonotype sharing between individuals. Each donor's leukapheresis produced roughly between roughly 0.9 and 8.9 billion PBMCs. Beyond this particular receptor, the publication reports: Rarefaction of sorted-subset datasets indicated incomplete sequencing despite the large sequencing depth. Pairwise subsampling indicated that sequencing depth was expected to affect the degree of clonotype sharing among donors. Sampling was restricted to blood, and TCR repertoires in tissues likely differ from the TCR repertoires found in blood. Because the study included only a small number of donors, the genetic and exposure-history diversity represented was limited. When a handful of donors were compared, the shared fraction of clonotypes was 5% to 6.5% for naive CD4, around 3.5% for naive CD8, 2.3% for memory CD4, and 0.4% for memory CD8. Larger estimated clonotype richness was generally found for naive subsets than for memory subsets. Compared with non-shared clonotypes, clonotypes shared by all four sorted-subset donors had higher generation probabilities.

Reading the germline V gene gives CDR1 KGHSH and CDR2 LQKENI. V lost 2 bases and J lost 6 bases, and the count of bases not matched to a germline gene is 10. Its CDR3 holds 16 amino acids, cysteine through phenylalanine. Only the CDR3 portion is preserved as DNA: 48 bases, with reading frame beginning at the first base. CD8 naive samples consisted of CD45RO-negative cells that were positively selected for CCR7, yielding a CD45RA+CCR7+ population without TemRA cells. The donors were healthy, HIV-negative adults with no recently reported acute infections or vaccinations. Every donor was a Caucasian adult residing in Nashville, Tennessee, USA. After blood collection by leukapheresis, PBMCs were isolated using Ficoll-Histopaque density gradient centrifugation and then cryopreserved in the vapor phase of liquid nitrogen. Purity and quantity of every magnetically sorted T cell population were checked by analytical flow cytometry. From each sorted fraction, genomic DNA was isolated and quantified by UV absorbance on a Nanodrop 2000c.

For this clone: The clone's antigen remains unknown. No base qualities exist here, and no much larger clone lies one base off it.

TCR CDR3 regions were amplified from genomic DNA by multiplex PCR using the deep immunoSEQ assay. Extracted genomic DNA from each cell subset was distributed evenly across all wells of several immunoSEQ 96-well plates, and each plate was treated as a replicate. For sorted subsets, each replicate PCR was loaded with 150 to 250 ng genomic DNA, equivalent to 25,000 to 35,000 T cell genomes. The purified libraries were quantified using a Qubit 3.0 fluorometer, sized with a Bioanalyzer 2100, and then quantified again using the KAPA Library Quantification kit. Each immunoSEQ 96-well plate was sequenced on its own single-read 150-cycle Illumina NextSeq 550 flow cell. In the original analysis: Because only junctional sequences without quality scores were contained in the immunoSEQ output, filtering matching that applied to full-length reads could not be performed. Sequences were annotated with PyIR, a Python wrapper for IgBLAST v1.9, using IMGT germline references to assign V/J genes and CDR3. Reads with weak V/J assignments (E-value above 1e-6), missing CDR3, stop codons, out-of-frame junctions, or ambiguous translated residues were removed. A V3J clonotype was defined by an identical inferred V gene, J gene, and CDR3 amino acid sequence. Percentage overlap between repertoires was computed as shared unique clonotypes divided by the size of the smaller repertoire. Repertoire richness was assessed with RTK rarefaction, the Chao1 estimator, and Recon v2.1 estimates of unobserved clonotypes. OLGA was used to compute generation probabilities for all TCRbeta clonotypes that the gDNA method yielded from four donors. Entries here come from immuneACCESS through TCRdb and include only in-frame sequences with V and J called. Some clones fail to appear in such tables; in the studies checked, an unresolved V gene covers under half of the shortfall, and the cause of the remainder is unknown. V, J and clone size derive from that table, while D and trimming were established from the DNA sequence. The sample data list roughly 2.1 million clones, and more than 85% of these were observed just once. The ten largest clones represent around 1.7% of the sample.

The receptor comes from a man younger than 30 in good health. Some clones in this sample may be carry-over from other donors' samples. Sequenced sample: naive CD8+ T cells from PBMCs. The sample's cell subset or site label is to be understood as: CD45RA+CCR7+. The chain was built from TRBV18 and TRBJ2-1, with 7 bases aligning to TRBD2. CDR3 sequence: CASSPESGLSLNEQFF. The DNA reads as follows: TGTGCCAGCTCACCAGAGTCGGGACTAAGCCTCAATGAGCAGTTCTTC.